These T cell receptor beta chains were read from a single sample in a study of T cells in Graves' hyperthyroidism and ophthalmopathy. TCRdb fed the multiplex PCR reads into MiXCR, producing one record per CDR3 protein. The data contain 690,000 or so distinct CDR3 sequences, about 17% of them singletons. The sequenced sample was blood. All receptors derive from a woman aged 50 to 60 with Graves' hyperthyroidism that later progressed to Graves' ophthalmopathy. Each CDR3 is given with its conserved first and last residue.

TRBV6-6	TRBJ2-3	CASSYSGGSMGTDTQYF
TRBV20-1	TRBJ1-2	CSASLQGAYGYTF
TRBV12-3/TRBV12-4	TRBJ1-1	CASSGQSNTEAFF
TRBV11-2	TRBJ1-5	CASSFDRGRGQPQHF
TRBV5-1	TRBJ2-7	CASSFREQGTPQIYEQYF
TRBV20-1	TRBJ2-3	CSASGSGAELTDTQYF
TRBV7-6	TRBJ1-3	CASSSRVISGNTIYF
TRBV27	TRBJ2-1	CASSNPAGGYNEQFF
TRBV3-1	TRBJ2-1	CASSQGGGLYNEQFF
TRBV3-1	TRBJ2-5	CASSLWGIGETQYF
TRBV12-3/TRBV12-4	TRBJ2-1	CASSPSYGGAYNEQFF
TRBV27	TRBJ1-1	CASSLTAGVNTEAFF
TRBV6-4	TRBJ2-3	CASSDPNTTSLLTDTQYF
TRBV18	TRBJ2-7	CASSPPSRTEQYF
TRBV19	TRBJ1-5	CASSADRLSQPQHF
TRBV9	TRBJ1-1	CASSVKTTEPNTEAFF
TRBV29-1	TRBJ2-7	CSVEVGPYEQYF
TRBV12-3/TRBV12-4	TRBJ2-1	CASSNKQGFRYNEQFF
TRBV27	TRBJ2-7	CASRPSGFSYEQYF
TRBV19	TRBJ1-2	CASTMGVGNYGYTF
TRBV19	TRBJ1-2	CASSYRDGYGYTF
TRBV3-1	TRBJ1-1	CASSQDRGWVNTEAFF
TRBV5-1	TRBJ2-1	CASSFGDRVNNEQFF
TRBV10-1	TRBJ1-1	CASSESAGENTEAFF
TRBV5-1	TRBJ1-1	CASTVTERGHTEAFF
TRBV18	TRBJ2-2	CASSLYPTWTGELFF
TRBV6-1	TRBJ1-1	CASIGVEAFF
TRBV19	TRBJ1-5	CASSPYRSQGYGQPQHF
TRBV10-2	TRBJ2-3	CASRISGGASRTDTQYF
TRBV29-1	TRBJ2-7	CSVREGTSYEQYF
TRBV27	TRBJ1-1	CASSFRQAGTEAFF
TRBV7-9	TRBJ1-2	CASSSDRAAGNGYTF
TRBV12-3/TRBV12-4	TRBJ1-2	CASSLYLGRVYGYTF
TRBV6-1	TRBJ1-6	CASTGTAGVSPLHF
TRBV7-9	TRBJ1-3	CASSLDRRGGNTIYF
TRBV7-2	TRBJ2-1	CASSTQGAISNEQFF
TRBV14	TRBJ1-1	CASSQGGTGVEAFF
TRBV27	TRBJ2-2	CASSMNRGLFGTEELFF
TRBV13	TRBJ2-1	CASSPGSQDSGHDEQFF
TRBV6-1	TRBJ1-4	CASSLPLGRGGEKLFF
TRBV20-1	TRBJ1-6	CSARVGGDSPLHF
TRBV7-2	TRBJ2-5	CASSGYAKSPQETQYF
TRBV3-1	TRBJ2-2	CASSQRGQGARSGELFF
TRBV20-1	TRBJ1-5	CSATRDISNQPQHF
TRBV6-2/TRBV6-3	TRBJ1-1	CASSYEDTEAFF
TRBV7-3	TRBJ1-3	CASSLTIDSGNTIYF